The subject of this entry is one TCR beta chain. These data originate in a study of shared clonotypes between healthy human individuals. Study-wide background: Sampling drew on donors who were a couple of women and a few men aged 18 to 49.

DNA at about 0.2 ug, roughly 30,000 T cell genomes, went into sorted-subset replicate PCRs. The protocol was immunoSEQ multiplex PCR, while the TCRdb copy is restricted to in-frame clones and leaves out a portion. The table has some 2.1 million clones, about 95% seen once. CD8 cells classed as naive were CD45RO-negative and positively selected for CCR7, excluding terminally differentiated effector memory CD45RA+ cells. Germline V CDR1 and CDR2: SEHNR, FQNEAQ (reference sequence). This CDR3 is 15 amino acids long. The V end was cut by 5 bases, the J end by 5 bases, with 18 bases between. The sequenced sample consisted of naive CD8+ T cells sorted from blood. This clonotype was sampled from a man between 18 and 35 years old in good health. The chain carries TRBV7-9 and TRBJ2-5, with D possibly TRBD1 on 6 matching bases. The CDR3 here is CASSRMAGERETQYF. CDR3 bases: TGTGCCAGCAGCCGCATGGCAGGGGAGAGGGAGACCCAGTACTTC. Together with reference TRBV7-9 and TRBJ2-5, the CDR3 gives the full variable domain: DTGVSQNPRHKITKRGQNVTFRCDPISEHNRLYWYRQTLGQGPEFLTYFQNEAQLEKSRLLSDRFSAERPKGSFSTLEIQRTEQGDSAMYLCASSRMAGERETQYFGPGTRLLVL.